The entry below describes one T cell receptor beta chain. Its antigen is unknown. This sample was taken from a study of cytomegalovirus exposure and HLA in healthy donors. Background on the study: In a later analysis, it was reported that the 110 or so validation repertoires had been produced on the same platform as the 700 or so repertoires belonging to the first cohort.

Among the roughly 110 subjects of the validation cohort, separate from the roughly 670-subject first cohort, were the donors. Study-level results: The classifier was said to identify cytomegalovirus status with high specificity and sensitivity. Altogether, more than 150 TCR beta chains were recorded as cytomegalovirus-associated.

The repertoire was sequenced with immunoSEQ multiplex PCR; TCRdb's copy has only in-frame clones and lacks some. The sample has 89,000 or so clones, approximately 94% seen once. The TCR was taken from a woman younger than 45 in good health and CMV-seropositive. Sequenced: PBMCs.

The CDR3 coding sequence is TGTGCCAGCAACGGCGGGAGGTATGAGACCCAGTACTTC. This encodes CASNGGRYETQYF. The J gene is TRBJ2-5, the V gene TRBV6-5; 8 nucleotides align to TRBD2. The CDR3 contains 13 residues. From germline, CDR1 is MNHEY and CDR2 SVGAGI. The J segment lost 5 bases and the V segment lost 7 bases, leaving 6 bases of the junction unmatched.